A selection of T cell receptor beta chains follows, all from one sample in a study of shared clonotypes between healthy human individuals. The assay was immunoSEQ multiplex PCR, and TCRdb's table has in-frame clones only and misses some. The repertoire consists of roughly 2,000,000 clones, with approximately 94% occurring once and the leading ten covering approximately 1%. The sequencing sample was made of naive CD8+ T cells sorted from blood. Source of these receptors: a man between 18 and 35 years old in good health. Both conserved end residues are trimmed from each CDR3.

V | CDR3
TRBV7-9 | ASSGPSGSSYNEQF
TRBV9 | ASTPTGADYGYT
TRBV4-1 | ASSQGMSTGELF
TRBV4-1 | ASSQVGGHGYT
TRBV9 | ASSVGRVGVNTEAF
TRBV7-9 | ATNDRIEAF
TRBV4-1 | ASSQEAGSGSNEQY
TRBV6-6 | ASSNQGADEQY
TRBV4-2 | ASSLEGSRRELF
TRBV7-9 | ASSLVRDNPGNTIY
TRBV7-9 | ASSLATIPGANVLT
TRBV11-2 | ASSPLRETQY
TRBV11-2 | ASSLGAGAEKLF
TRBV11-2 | ASMDLMAGELF
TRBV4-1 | ASSQKGGYEQY
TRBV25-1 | ASSEWGGSSEAF
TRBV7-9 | ASNPGQIYNEQF
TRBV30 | AWSEGYNEQF
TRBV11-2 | ASSPRTNYEQY
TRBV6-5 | ASSTGSSGNTIY
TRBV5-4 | ASSLAGITDTQY
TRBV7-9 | ASSTSLGTQY
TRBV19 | ASSPGTGYNEQF
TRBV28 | ASSFQGGGSPLH
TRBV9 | ASSVAVGTGELF
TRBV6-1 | ASSDGTSGYTYEQY
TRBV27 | ASSLTGDGDTQY
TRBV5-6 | ASSLRQAYEQY
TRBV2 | ASRDSYNSPLH
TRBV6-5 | ASRGSSYNEQF
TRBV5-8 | ASSLEGTEPYEQY
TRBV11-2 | ASSLIDEQF
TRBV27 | ATATGPYEQY
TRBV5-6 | ASSLGGSLGYEQY
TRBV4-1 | ASSQGQLMNTEAF
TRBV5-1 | ASSLIDGNYGYT
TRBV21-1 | ASSKVNYRSYEQY
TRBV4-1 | ASSLGTGGGGYT
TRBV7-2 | ASSLGFQGTEAF
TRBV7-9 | ASSQGTAYNSPLH
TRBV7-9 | ASSLRVERAGREETQY
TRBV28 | ASTSTGSGPLGEQY
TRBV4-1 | ASSQAAASNQPQH
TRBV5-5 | ASSLDVPTEAF
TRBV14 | ASSQDWYNYGYT
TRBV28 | ASRGVNTQY
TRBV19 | ASSGSPTVNTEAF
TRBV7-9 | ASSFNRDKDTGELF
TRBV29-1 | SVVRTGGGETQY
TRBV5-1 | ASSSGTSGRTDTQY
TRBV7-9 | ASSPGTSGNEQF
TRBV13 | ASSLGQGASGYGYT
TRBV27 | ASSSGDTQY
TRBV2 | ASSEVGDEQY
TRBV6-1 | ASSPDRSSGNTIY
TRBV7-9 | ASIPEGRFNEQF
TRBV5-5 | ASSQGSLQGANNEKLF
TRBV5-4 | ASSLGWGAEHIQY
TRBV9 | ASSVDGGYAYEQY